A single sample is the source of the 5 T cell receptor beta chains below, sequenced in a study of cytotoxic CD8 clonotypes in ibrutinib-treated CLL (dated by TCRdb to about 2021). Explained via the paper, the time point label denotes: about a year on ibrutinib. Library creation used the immunoSEQ multiplex PCR assay. TCRdb limited this immuneACCESS table to in-frame rearrangements with V and J called. A share of clones is missing; checked studies link under half to unresolved V genes, and the rest is unexplained. For this sample there are around 200,000 clones; 60% to 80% appear just once. The ten top clones hold about 6.2% of the sample. The input for sequencing was PBMCs, taken after 12 months of ibrutinib treatment. These TCRs come from a human donor with chronic lymphocytic leukemia.

The V call is TRBV6-1, the J call TRBJ2-1, with TRBD2 matching 12 bases. V lost 4 bases, J lost 11 bases, and 9 bases stayed unmatched. Germline V gene lookup returns CDR1 MNHNS and CDR2 SASEGT. The CDR3 runs to 15 residues. Here the CDR3 DNA reads TGTGCCAGCAGTGGATCTAGCGGGGGGGCACTCCAGCAGTTCTTC. Translating it yields CASSGSSGGALQQFF.

The chain combines TRBV2 with TRBJ2-5; D call uncertain. The germline V gene encodes CDR1 SNHLY and CDR2 FYNNEI. V shed 6 bases and J shed 0 bases, with 11 bases lying between them. This CDR3 region has 14 residues. Here the CDR3 DNA reads TGTGCCAGCAGCGCCCGATCGTACCAAGAGACCCAGTACTTC. This sequence encodes CASSARSYQETQYF.

V usage is TRBV6-1 and J usage is TRBJ1-1; the match to TRBD1 covers 7 bases. Per germline, CDR1 MNHNS and CDR2 SASEGT. CDR3 length equals 12 residues. V dropped 10 bases and J dropped 3; count of bases not matched to a gene: 5. The CDR3 region has the DNA TGTGCCATACACAGGGGTTACACTGAAGCTTTCTTT. This gives the protein CAIHRGYTEAFF.

CDR3 in DNA: TGCGCCAGCAGCTACACCACAGATACGCAGTATTTT. Translation: CASSYTTDTQYF. The chain combines TRBV4-3 with TRBJ2-3, with D uncertain. Deletions cut 5 bases from V and 2 bases from J, with 5 bases between. This CDR3 region has 12 residues. Germline V CDR1 and CDR2: LGHNA, YSLEER.

The chain carries TRBV19 and TRBJ2-6; D gene unclear. This CDR3 comprises 13 residues. Per germline, CDR1 LNHDA and CDR2 SQIVND (reference sequence). The V end lost 6 bases, the J end lost 3 bases, and 6 bases lay between the germline ends. CDR3 DNA: TGTGCCAGTAGGACTCGTGGGGCCAACGTCCTGACTTTC. This codes for CASRTRGANVLTF.